A few counts support the clone carrying this TCR beta chain. The antigen is undetermined. The data stem from a study of post-analysis software for immune sequencing data. Findings and caveats of the study: Patients carried several TRBV segments more frequently than controls did, and TRBV5-6, TRBV5-1 and TRBV20-1 were among them.

The CDR3 contains 13 residues. J gave up 6 bases and V 7 bases, and 9 bases lay outside the gene matches. The germline V gene has CDR1 SQVTM and CDR2 ANQGSEA. cDNA libraries for TCR beta contained unique molecular identifiers. TCRdb fed the PCR reads into MiXCR, producing one record per CDR3 protein. Here the sample spans about 560,000 distinct CDR3 sequences, roughly two fifths being singletons. The clonotype comes from a girl aged 10 to 17 with multiple sclerosis. The J gene is TRBJ2-3, the V gene TRBV29-1; TRBD2 matches at 8 bases. The sequencing input was blood. DNA of the CDR3: TGCAGCGGCCTGCGGGGGGCCCCGGATACGCAGTATTTT. This gives the protein CSGLRGAPDTQYF.